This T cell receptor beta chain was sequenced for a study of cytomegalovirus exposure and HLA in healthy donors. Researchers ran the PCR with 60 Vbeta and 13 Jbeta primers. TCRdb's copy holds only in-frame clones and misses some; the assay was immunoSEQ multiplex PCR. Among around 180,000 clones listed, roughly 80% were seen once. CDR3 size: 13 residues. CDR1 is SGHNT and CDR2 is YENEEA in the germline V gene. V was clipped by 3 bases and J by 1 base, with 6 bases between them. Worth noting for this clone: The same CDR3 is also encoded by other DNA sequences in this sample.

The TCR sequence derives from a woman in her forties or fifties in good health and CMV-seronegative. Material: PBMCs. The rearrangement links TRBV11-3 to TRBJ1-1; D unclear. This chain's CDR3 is CASSLGRNTEAFF. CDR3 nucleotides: TGTGCCAGCAGCTTGGGCAGGAACACTGAAGCTTTCTTT. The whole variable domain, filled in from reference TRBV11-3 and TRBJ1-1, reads EAGVVQSPRYKIIEKKQPVAFWCNPISGHNTLYWYLQNLGQGPELLIRYENEEAVDDSQLPKDRFSAERLKGVDSTLKIQPAELGDSAVYLCASSLGRNTEAFFGQGTRLTVV.